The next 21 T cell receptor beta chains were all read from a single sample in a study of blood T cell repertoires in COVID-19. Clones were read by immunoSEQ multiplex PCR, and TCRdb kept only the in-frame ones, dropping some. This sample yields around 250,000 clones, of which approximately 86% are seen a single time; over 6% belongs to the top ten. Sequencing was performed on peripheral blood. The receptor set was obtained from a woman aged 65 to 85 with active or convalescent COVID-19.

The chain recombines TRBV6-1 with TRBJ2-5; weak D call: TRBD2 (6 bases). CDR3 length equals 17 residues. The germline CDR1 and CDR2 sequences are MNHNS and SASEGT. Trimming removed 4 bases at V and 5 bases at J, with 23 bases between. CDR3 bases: TGTGCCAGCAGTGCCCTCGGGGTCGGGGCAGGAGGGGAGACCCAGTACTTC. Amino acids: CASSALGVGAGGETQYF.

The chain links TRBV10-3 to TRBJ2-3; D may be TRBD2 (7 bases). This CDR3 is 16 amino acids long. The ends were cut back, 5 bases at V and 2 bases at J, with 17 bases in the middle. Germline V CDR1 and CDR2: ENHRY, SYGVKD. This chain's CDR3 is CAISPGGGAHTDTQYF. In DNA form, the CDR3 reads TGTGCCATCAGTCCGGGTGGGGGGGCACACACAGATACGCAGTATTTT.

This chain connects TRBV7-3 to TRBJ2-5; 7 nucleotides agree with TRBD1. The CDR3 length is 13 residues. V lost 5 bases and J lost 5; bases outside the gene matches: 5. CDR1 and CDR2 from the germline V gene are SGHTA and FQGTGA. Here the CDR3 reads CASSLGQSETQYF. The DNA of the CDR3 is TGTGCCAGCAGCCTGGGACAGTCGGAGACCCAGTACTTC. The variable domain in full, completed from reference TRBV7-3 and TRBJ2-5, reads GAGVSQTPSNKVTEKGKYVELRCDPISGHTALYWYRQSLGQGPEFLIYFQGTGAADDSGLPNDRFFAVRPEGSVSTLKIQRTERGDSAVYLCASSLGQSETQYFGPGTRLLVL.

In nucleotides, the CDR3 is TGTGCCAGCAGCCCAGAGAGTTGGACAGGGTCACTCCATGAAAAACTGTTTTTT. Its protein product is CASSPESWTGSLHEKLFF. The chain links TRBV7-6 to TRBJ1-4; TRBD1 agrees at 8 bases. J was trimmed by 6 bases and V by 5 bases; bases with no gene match: 17. This CDR3 comprises 18 residues. Germline V gene data show CDR1 as SGHVS and CDR2 as FNYEAQ.

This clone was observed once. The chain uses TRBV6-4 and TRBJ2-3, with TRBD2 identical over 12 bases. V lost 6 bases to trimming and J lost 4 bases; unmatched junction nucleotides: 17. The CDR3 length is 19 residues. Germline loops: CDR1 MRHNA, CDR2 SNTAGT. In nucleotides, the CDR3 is TGTGCCAGCAGCCCTCCTCCTGGGGCTAGCGGGGGGGCCGCAGATACGCAGTATTTT. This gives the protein CASSPPPGASGGAADTQYF.

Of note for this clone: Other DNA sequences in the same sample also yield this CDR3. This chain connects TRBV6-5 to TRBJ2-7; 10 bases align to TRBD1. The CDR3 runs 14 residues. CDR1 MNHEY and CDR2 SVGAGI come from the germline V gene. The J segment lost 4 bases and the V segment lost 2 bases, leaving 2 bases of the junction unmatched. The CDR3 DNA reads TGTGCCAGCAGTTACCCGGGACAGGGGTACGAGCAGTACTTC. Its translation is CASSYPGQGYEQYF.

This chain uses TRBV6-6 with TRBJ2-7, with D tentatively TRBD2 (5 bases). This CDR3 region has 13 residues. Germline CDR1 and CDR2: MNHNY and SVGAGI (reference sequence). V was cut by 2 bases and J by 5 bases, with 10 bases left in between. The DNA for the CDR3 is TGTGCCAGCAGTTACGGTACGGGGAACGAGCAGTACTTC. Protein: CASSYGTGNEQYF.

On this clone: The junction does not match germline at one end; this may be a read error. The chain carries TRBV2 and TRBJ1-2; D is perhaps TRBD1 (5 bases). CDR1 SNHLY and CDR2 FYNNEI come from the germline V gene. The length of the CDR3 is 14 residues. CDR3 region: CASAGGRANNGYTF. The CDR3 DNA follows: TGTGCCAGCGCGGGGGGAAGAGCTAACAATGGCTACACCTTC.

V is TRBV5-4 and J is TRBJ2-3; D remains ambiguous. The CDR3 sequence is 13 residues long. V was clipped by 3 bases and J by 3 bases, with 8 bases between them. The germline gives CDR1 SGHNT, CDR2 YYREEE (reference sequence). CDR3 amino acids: CASSSYRTDTQYF. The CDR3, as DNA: TGTGCCAGCAGCTCCTATCGGACAGATACGCAGTATTTT.

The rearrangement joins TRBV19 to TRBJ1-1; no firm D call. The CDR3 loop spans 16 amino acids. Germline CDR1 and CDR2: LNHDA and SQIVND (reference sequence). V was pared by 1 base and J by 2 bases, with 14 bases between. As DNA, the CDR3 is TGTGCCAGTAGTATAGCCCCTTCTCCGGGTAACACTGAAGCTTTCTTT. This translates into CASSIAPSPGNTEAFF.

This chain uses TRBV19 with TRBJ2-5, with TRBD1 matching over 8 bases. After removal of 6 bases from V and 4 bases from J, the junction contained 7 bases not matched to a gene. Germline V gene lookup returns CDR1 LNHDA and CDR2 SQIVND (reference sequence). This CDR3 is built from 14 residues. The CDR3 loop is CASSSTGAPETQYF. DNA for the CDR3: TGTGCCAGTAGCTCGACAGGGGCTCCAGAGACCCAGTACTTC.

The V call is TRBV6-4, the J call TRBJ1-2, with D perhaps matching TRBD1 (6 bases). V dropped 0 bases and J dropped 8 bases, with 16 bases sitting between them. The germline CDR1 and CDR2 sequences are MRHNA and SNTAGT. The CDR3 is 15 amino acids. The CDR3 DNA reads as TGTGCCAGCAGTGACTCCACAGGGCGTCTAAGGGGCTACACCTTC. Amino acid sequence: CASSDSTGRLRGYTF.

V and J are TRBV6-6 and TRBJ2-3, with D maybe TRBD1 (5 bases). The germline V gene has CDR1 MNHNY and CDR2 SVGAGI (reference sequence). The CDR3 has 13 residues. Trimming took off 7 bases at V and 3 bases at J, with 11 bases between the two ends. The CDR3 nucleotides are TGTGCCAGCATTCGAGGACAAACAGATACGCAGTATTTT. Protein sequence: CASIRGQTDTQYF.

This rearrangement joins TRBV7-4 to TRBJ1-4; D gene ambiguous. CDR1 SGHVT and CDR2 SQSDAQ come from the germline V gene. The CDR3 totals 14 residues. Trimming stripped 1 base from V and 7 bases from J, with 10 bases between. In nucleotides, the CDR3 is TGTGCCAGCAGCTTAGTCCAGTACAGTGAAAAACTGTTTTTT. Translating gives CASSLVQYSEKLFF.

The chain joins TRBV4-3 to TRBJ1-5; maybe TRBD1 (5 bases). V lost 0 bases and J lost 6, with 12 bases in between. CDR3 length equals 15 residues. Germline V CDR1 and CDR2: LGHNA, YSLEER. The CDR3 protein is CASSQDRGRSQPQHF. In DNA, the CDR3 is TGCGCCAGCAGCCAAGATCGGGGGAGATCTCAGCCCCAGCATTTT.

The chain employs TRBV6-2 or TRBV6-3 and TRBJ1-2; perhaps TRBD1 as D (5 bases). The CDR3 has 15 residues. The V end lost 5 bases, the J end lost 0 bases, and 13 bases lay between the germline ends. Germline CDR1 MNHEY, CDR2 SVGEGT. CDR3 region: CASSRLTDANYGYTF. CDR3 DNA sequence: TGTGCCAGCAGTCGACTGACAGATGCTAACTATGGCTACACCTTC.

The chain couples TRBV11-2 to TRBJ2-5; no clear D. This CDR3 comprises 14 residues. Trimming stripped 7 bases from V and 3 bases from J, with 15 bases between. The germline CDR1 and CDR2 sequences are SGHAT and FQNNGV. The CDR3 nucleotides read TGTGCCAGCAAACGACCGGGTCGCGAAGAGACCCAGTACTTC. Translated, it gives CASKRPGREETQYF.

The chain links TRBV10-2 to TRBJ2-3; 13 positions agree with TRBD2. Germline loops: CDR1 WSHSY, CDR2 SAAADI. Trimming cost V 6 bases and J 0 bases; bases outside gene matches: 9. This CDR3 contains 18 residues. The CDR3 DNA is TGCGCCAGCAGACTAGCGGGGGGGAAACTTACTAGCACAGATACGCAGTATTTT. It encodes CASRLAGGKLTSTDTQYF.

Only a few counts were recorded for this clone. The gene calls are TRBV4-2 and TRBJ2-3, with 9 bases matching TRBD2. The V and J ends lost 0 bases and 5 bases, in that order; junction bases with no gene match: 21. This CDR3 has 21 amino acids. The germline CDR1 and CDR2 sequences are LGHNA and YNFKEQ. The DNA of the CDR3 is TGTGCCAGCAGCCAAGATGGTGGCGGGGGGGGCCGGGCTACAGAGATAGATACGCAGTATTTT. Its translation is CASSQDGGGGGRATEIDTQYF.

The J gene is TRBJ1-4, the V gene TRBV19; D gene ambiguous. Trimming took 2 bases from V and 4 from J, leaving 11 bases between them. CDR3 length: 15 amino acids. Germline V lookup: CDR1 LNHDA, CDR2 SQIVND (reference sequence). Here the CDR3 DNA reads TGTGCCAGTAGTATAATCACAGCCGTTAATGAAAAACTGTTTTTT. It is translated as CASSIITAVNEKLFF.

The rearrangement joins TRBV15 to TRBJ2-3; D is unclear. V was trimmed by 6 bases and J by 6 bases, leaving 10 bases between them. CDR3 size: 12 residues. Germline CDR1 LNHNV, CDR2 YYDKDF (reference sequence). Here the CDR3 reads CATRREVDTQYF. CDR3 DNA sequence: TGTGCCACCAGGCGAGAAGTGGATACGCAGTATTTT.